This T cell receptor (beta chain) was profiled in a study of read filtering for tumor transcriptome and immune sequencing. Overall study findings and caveats: This fraction held mixed bone marrow immune cells after CD138-negative sorting. Dropping single-read clonotypes raised IR-seq and RNA-seq shared-clonotype correlation.

This library used around 400 ng RNA and molecular barcoded adaptors spanning alpha/delta and beta/gamma chains. One entry per CDR3 protein, called by TCRdb with MiXCR from the reads. The table includes tens of thousands of distinct CDR3 sequences, under 20% detected once. This clonotype has a count of ten or more. As yet, its antigen is unknown. This TCR derives from a donor over 35 with multiple myeloma. Sequencing used a population of CD138-negative cells sorted from bone marrow.

This CDR3 is CASSSSGVGTDTQYF. CDR3 bases: TGCGCCAGCAGCTCGAGCGGGGTTGGGACAGATACGCAGTATTTT. The chain is built from TRBV4-1 and TRBJ2-3; 7 bases match TRBD2. J lost 3 bases, V lost 5 bases, and 8 bases had no gene match. CDR3 length: 15 residues. Germline CDR1 is MGHRA and CDR2 is YSYEKL.